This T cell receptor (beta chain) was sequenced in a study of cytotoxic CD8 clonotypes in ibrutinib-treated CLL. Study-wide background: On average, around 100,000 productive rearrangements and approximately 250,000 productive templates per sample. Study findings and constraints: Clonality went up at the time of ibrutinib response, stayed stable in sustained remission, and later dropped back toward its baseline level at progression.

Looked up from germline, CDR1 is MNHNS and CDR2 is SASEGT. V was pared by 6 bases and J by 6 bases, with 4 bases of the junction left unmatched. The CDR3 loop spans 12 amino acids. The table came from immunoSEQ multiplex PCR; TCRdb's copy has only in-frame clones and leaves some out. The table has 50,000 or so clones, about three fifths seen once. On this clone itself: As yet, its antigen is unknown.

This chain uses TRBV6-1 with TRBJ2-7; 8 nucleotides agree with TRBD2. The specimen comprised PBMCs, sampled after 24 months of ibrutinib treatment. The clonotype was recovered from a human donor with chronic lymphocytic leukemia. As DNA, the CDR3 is TGTGCCAGCAGGAGCGGGGGTCTCGAGCAGTACTTC. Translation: CASRSGGLEQYF.